This T cell receptor (beta chain) is from a study of cytotoxic CD8 clonotypes in ibrutinib-treated CLL. Germline loops: CDR1 LNHNV, CDR2 YYDKDF (reference sequence). The CDR3 has 14 amino acids. Trimming cost V 3 bases and J 1 base, with 9 bases left between them. This clone was counted between two and nine times. Produced via immunoSEQ multiplex PCR; TCRdb's table is partial and in-frame only. The sample includes more than 110,000 clones, roughly 90% of them seen just once. This receptor was taken from a human donor with chronic lymphocytic leukemia. The sequencing used PBMCs, collected after 12 months of ibrutinib treatment. The gene calls are TRBV15 and TRBJ1-1; a possible D gene is TRBD1 (5 bases). Written as DNA, the CDR3 is TGTGCCACCAGCAGGGGGACCGAGAACACTGAAGCTTTCTTT. This codes for CATSRGTENTEAFF.